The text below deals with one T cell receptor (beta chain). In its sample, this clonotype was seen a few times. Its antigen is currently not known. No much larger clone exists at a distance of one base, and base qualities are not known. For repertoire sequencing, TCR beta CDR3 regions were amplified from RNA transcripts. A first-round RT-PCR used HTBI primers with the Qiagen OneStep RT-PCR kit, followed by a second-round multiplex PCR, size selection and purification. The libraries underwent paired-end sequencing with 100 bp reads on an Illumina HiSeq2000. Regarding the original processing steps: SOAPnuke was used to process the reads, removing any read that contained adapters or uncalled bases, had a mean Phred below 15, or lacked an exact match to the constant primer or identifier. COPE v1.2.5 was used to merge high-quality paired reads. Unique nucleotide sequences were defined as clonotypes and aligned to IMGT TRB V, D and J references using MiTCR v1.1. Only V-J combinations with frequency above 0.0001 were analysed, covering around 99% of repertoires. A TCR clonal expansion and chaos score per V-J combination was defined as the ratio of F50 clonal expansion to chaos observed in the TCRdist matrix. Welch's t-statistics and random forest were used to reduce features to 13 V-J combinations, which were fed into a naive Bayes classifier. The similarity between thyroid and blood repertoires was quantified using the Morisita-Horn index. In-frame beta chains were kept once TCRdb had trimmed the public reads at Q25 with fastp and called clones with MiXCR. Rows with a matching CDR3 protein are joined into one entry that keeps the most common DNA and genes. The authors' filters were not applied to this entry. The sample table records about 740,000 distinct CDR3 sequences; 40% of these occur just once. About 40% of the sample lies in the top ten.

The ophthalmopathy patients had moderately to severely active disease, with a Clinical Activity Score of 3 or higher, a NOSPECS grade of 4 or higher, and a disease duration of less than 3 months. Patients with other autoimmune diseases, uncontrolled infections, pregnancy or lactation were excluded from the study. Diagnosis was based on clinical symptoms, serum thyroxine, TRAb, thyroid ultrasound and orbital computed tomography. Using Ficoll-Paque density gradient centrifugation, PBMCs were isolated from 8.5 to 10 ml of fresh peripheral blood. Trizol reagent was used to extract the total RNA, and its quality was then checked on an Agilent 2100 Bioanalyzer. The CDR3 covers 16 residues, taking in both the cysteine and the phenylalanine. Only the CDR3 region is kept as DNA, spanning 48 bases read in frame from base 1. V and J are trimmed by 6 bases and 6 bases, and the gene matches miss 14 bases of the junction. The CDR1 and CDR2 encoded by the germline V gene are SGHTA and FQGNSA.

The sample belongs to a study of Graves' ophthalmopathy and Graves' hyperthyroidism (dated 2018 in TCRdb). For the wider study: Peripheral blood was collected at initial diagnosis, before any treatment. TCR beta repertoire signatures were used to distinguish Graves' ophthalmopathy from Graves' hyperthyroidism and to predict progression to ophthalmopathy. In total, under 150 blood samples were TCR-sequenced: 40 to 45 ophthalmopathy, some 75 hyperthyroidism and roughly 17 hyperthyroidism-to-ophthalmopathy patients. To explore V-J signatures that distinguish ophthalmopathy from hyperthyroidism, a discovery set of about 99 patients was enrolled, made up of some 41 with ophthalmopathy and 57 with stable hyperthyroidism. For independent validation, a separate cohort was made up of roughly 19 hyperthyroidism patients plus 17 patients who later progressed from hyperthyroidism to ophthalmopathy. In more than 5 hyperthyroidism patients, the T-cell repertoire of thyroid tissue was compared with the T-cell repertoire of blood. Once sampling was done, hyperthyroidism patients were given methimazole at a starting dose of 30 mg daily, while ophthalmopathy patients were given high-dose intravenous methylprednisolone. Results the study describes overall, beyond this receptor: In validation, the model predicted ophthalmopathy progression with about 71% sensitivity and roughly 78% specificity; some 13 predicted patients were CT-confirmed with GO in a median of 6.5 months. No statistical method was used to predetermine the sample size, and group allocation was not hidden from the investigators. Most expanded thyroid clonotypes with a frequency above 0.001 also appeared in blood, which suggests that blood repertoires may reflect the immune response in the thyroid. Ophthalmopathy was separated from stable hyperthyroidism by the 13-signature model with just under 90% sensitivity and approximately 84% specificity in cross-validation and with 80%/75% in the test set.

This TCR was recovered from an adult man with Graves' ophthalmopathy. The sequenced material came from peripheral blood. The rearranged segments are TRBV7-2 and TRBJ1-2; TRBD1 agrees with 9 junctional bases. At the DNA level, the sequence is TGTGCCAGCAGTTTTTGGAAAACAGGGGGCATCCATGGCTACACCTTC. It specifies CASSFWKTGGIHGYTF.